These 19 T cell receptor beta chains originate from one sample sequenced in a study of T cell changes during pregnancy in multiple sclerosis. Produced via immunoSEQ multiplex PCR; TCRdb's table is partial and in-frame only. This table holds some 60,000 clones, more than 85% found once. This specimen was peripheral blood, taken before pregnancy. The receptors here all came from a female donor with multiple sclerosis, enrolled in a pregnancy study.

The chain uses TRBV19 and TRBJ1-2; the match to TRBD1 covers 8 bases. Germline V gene data show CDR1 as LNHDA and CDR2 as SQIVND (reference sequence). There are 14 residues in the CDR3. With V trimmed by 1 base and J by 4 bases, 2 bases remained unmatched. The CDR3 nucleotides are TGTGCCAGTAGTATAGGACAGGGGCTCTATGGCTACACCTTC. Its translation: CASSIGQGLYGYTF.

The chain has TRBV5-4 and TRBJ1-1; D is perhaps TRBD1 (5 bases). The CDR3 is 13 residues long. The V end lost 0 bases, the J end lost 7 bases, and 10 bases lay between the germline ends. Germline V gene sequence: CDR1 SGHNT, CDR2 YYREEE (reference sequence). The CDR3 is CASSLVGAGEAFF. The CDR3, as DNA: TGTGCCAGCAGCTTGGTTGGGGCAGGTGAAGCTTTCTTT.

This chain connects TRBV10-3 to TRBJ2-5, with 13 bases aligning to TRBD2. V lost 4 bases to trimming and J lost 7 bases; unmatched junction nucleotides: 9. Germline V lookup: CDR1 ENHRY, CDR2 SYGVKD. CDR3 size: 16 residues. The CDR3 sequence is CAISGRGLAGTGTQYF. CDR3 bases: TGTGCCATCAGTGGCCGGGGACTAGCGGGGACTGGGACCCAGTACTTC.

CDR3 in amino acids: CASSSGQGHSPLHF. The DNA for the CDR3 is TGTGCCAGCAGCTCCGGACAGGGCCATTCACCCCTCCACTTT. The chain has TRBV11-2 and TRBJ1-6; 8 positions match TRBD1. This CDR3 spans 14 amino acids. Germline V gives CDR1 SGHAT, CDR2 FQNNGV. J lost 8 bases, V lost 4 bases, and 4 bases had no gene match.

V is TRBV4-3 and J is TRBJ1-4; 8 bases map to TRBD1. The CDR3 consists of 21 residues. Germline trimming cut 3 bases from V and 7 bases from J; bases unmatched to any gene: 25. Germline V CDR1 and CDR2: LGHNA, YSLEER. CDR3 residues: CASSHQPPGRQGAGRGEKLFF. The CDR3 DNA is TGCGCCAGCAGCCATCAACCCCCTGGGCGGCAGGGGGCTGGGCGGGGTGAAAAACTGTTTTTT.

The chain links TRBV7-8 to TRBJ1-6; D unresolved. The CDR3 is 17 amino acids. Germline values: CDR1 SGHVS, CDR2 FQNEAQ. The V end was cut by 8 bases, the J end by 0 bases, with 17 bases between. The CDR3 here is CASGSPGVSSYNSPLHF. The CDR3 DNA sequence: TGTGCCAGCGGGAGCCCTGGAGTCAGCTCCTATAATTCACCCCTCCACTTT.

The chain is built from TRBV9 and TRBJ2-5; TRBD2 agrees at 7 bases. In germline, CDR1 is SGDLS, CDR2 YYNGEE. The V and J ends lost 5 bases and 2 bases, in that order; junction bases with no gene match: 6. This CDR3 has 14 residues. The CDR3 coding sequence is TGTGCCAGCAGGGGAGAAGCGGGGCAAGAGACCCAGTACTTC. It encodes CASRGEAGQETQYF.

J is TRBJ2-3 and V is TRBV30; 8 bases line up with TRBD2. This CDR3 has 15 amino acids. Germline trimming cut 1 base from V and 1 base from J; bases unmatched to any gene: 4. CDR1 and CDR2 from the germline V gene are GTSNPN and SVGIG (reference sequence). The CDR3 coding sequence is TGTGCCTGGAGTGCAAACGGGGGGGGCACAGATACGCAGTATTTT. Its protein product is CAWSANGGGTDTQYF.

The CDR3 loop reads CASSYTGGAYEKLFF. In nucleotides, the CDR3 is TGTGCCAGCAGTTATACGGGGGGCGCGTACGAAAAACTGTTTTTT. V is TRBV6-5 and J is TRBJ1-4; possibly TRBD1 for D (6 bases). Trimming cost V 3 bases and J 8 bases, with 16 bases left between them. From germline, CDR1 is MNHEY and CDR2 SVGAGI. The CDR3 sequence is 15 residues long.

This chain links TRBV23-1 with TRBJ2-1; TRBD1 might be the D (6 bases). TRBV23-1 is an open reading frame, and its role is uncertain. Deletions cut 2 bases from V and 5 bases from J, with 13 bases between. The CDR3 is 15 amino acids. The CDR3 DNA reads TGCGCCAGCAGTCAAAGACAGGAACTTAACAATGAGCAGTTCTTC. Translation gives CASSQRQELNNEQFF.

The rearrangement links TRBV7-2 to TRBJ1-1; perhaps TRBD1 as D (5 bases). This CDR3 contains 14 residues. Germline CDR1 is SGHTA and CDR2 is FQGNSA. Trimming stripped 1 base from V and 2 bases from J, with 8 bases between. In DNA, the CDR3 is TGTGCCAGCAGCTTAGGGACATCCAACACTGAAGCTTTCTTT. Its protein is CASSLGTSNTEAFF.

This chain connects TRBV18 to TRBJ1-1; a weak D match, TRBD1 (5 bases). Trimming stripped 6 bases from V and 1 base from J, with 9 bases between. Germline CDR1 reads KGHSH; CDR2 reads LQKENI. The CDR3 is made up of 13 amino acids. The CDR3 coding sequence is TGTGCCAGCTCCCAAGGACAGAACACTGAAGCTTTCTTT. This translates into CASSQGQNTEAFF.

This clone was recorded only once. The rearrangement uses TRBV6-4 and TRBJ2-2; tentative D call: TRBD2 (6 bases). Per germline, CDR1 MRHNA and CDR2 SNTAGT. V lost 0 bases and J 6 bases, leaving 11 bases between the germline ends. The CDR3 contains 15 residues. CDR3 amino acids: CASSDSMTGAGELFF. In nucleotides, the CDR3 is TGTGCCAGCAGTGACTCGATGACGGGGGCCGGGGAGCTGTTTTTT.

This clone was counted once. V is TRBV7-3 and J is TRBJ2-3; D unresolved. Trimming pared 5 bases from V and 4 bases from J, leaving 13 bases between. Germline loops: CDR1 SGHTA, CDR2 FQGTGA. The CDR3 consists of 14 residues. In DNA form, the CDR3 reads TGTGCCAGCAGCCCCGGCCTAGTGGCAGATACGCAGTATTTT. The encoded protein is CASSPGLVADTQYF.

This chain joins TRBV11-1 and TRBJ2-3; unclear D gene. The CDR3 is made up of 13 amino acids. V shed 2 bases and J shed 0 bases, with 3 bases lying between them. Germline CDR1 is SGHAT and CDR2 is FQDESV (reference sequence). The chain's CDR3 is CASSLLSTDTQYF. The CDR3 bases are TGTGCCAGCAGCTTACTGAGCACAGATACGCAGTATTTT.

The chain couples TRBV6-1 to TRBJ2-7, with D possibly being TRBD2 (5 bases). Germline V gene lookup returns CDR1 MNHNS and CDR2 SASEGT. V dropped 0 bases and J dropped 9 bases, with 9 bases sitting between them. The CDR3 loop spans 12 amino acids. The CDR3 region is CASSEAGEGQYF. The CDR3 region has the DNA TGTGCCAGCAGTGAAGCGGGTGAGGGGCAGTACTTC.

This chain joins TRBV6-6 and TRBJ1-6; 10 bases are shared with TRBD1. The germline CDR1 and CDR2 sequences are MNHNY and SVGAGI (reference sequence). V gave up 6 bases and J gave up 5 bases; unmatched junction bases: 4. This CDR3 has 15 residues. In DNA, the CDR3 is TGTGCCAGCAGCGGGACAGGGGAAAATAATTCACCCCTCCACTTT. It is translated as CASSGTGENNSPLHF.

The chain combines TRBV27 with TRBJ2-3; D unclear. The CDR3 is made up of 12 amino acids. V was clipped by 5 bases and J by 6 bases, with 9 bases between them. Germline V gene lookup returns CDR1 MNHEY and CDR2 SMNVEV (reference sequence). CDR3: CASSPRRDTQYF. The CDR3 coding sequence is TGTGCCAGCAGTCCCCGCCGGGATACGCAGTATTTT.

The genes are TRBV4-3 and TRBJ1-4; TRBD1 aligns across 7 bases. The J segment lost 6 bases and the V segment lost 0 bases, leaving 7 bases of the junction unmatched. The CDR3 is 16 residues long. Germline CDR1 is LGHNA and CDR2 is YSLEER. The CDR3 region has the DNA TGCGCCAGCAGCCAAGAAACAGGGGCGCCGGATGAAAAACTGTTTTTT. Protein: CASSQETGAPDEKLFF.